The rows below give T cell receptor beta chains drawn from one sample of a study of cytomegalovirus exposure and HLA in healthy donors. Profiling relied on immunoSEQ multiplex PCR, and the TCRdb table lists in-frame clones only, not all of them. The sample lists 150,000 to 200,000 clones; around 73% were seen once. The sequenced sample consisted of PBMCs. The origin of the receptors is a woman aged 18-29 years in good health and CMV-seropositive. The CDR3 runs from the conserved cysteine through the conserved F or W. A D gene is named only where the DNA matches it firmly. Clone size is shown for a subset of rows, as once, few, many or a class of expanded clone.

V: TRBV30; J: TRBJ2-7; D: .; size: .; CDR3: CAWSNTPRLEQYF; DNA: TGTGCCTGGAGTAATACCCCCCGGTTAGAGCAGTACTTC
V: TRBV5-4; J: TRBJ1-2; D: .; size: few; CDR3: CASSSLAEGGLKGYGYTF; DNA: TGTGCCAGCAGCTCCCTCGCCGAGGGAGGCTTGAAAGGCTATGGCTACACCTTC
V: TRBV15; J: TRBJ2-1; D: .; size: .; CDR3: CATSPSYNNEQFF; DNA: TGTGCCACCAGCCCTAGCTATAACAATGAGCAGTTCTTC
V: TRBV7-9; J: TRBJ1-1; D: .; size: once; CDR3: CASSLNQLNTEAFF; DNA: TGTGCCAGCAGCTTAAATCAGTTGAACACTGAAGCTTTCTTT
V: TRBV15; J: TRBJ2-3; D: TRBD2; size: once; CDR3: CATSREASGALFGGQYF; DNA: TGTGCCACCAGCAGAGAGGCTAGCGGGGCCCTGTTTGGGGGGCAGTATTTT
V: TRBV4-3; J: TRBJ1-5; D: .; size: .; CDR3: CASSQEGYSNQPQHF; DNA: TGCGCCAGCAGCCAAGAGGGCTATAGCAATCAGCCCCAGCATTTT
V: TRBV6-6; J: TRBJ2-7; D: TRBD1; size: .; CDR3: CASSWGSDRDEQYF; DNA: TGTGCCAGCAGTTGGGGTAGTGACAGGGACGAGCAGTACTTC
V: TRBV7-2; J: TRBJ2-7; D: .; size: .; CDR3: CASSLSYEQYF; DNA: TGTGCCAGCAGCCTCTCCTACGAGCAGTACTTC
V: TRBV30; J: TRBJ1-2; D: .; size: .; CDR3: CAWSVRRLRDGYTF; DNA: TGTGCCTGGAGTGTAAGGCGCCTCCGGGATGGCTACACCTTC
V: TRBV7-9; J: TRBJ1-1; D: .; size: few; CDR3: CASSLLGAIQLAFF; DNA: TGTGCCAGCAGCTTGCTAGGGGCCATTCAGTTGGCTTTCTTT
V: TRBV5-6; J: TRBJ1-6; D: .; size: .; CDR3: CASSLGRSSYNSPLHF; DNA: TGTGCCAGCAGCTTGGGGCGGAGCTCCTATAATTCACCCCTCCACTTT
V: TRBV28; J: TRBJ2-7; D: TRBD2; size: once; CDR3: CASSVSGGWYEQYF; DNA: TGTGCCAGCAGTGTGAGCGGGGGGTGGTACGAGCAGTACTTC
V: TRBV11-2; J: TRBJ1-1; D: .; size: .; CDR3: CASSYPRALNTEAFF; DNA: TGTGCCAGCAGCTACCCACGAGCCCTGAACACTGAAGCTTTCTTT
V: TRBV7-2; J: TRBJ2-1; D: TRBD2; size: .; CDR3: CASSPFSGGTYNEQFF; DNA: TGTGCCAGCAGCCCCTTTAGCGGGGGAACCTACAATGAGCAGTTCTTC
V: TRBV6-5; J: TRBJ2-7; D: TRBD1; size: .; CDR3: CASRYSGQATYEQYF; DNA: TGTGCCAGCAGGTATTCGGGACAGGCGACCTACGAGCAGTACTTC
V: TRBV30; J: TRBJ2-3; D: TRBD2; size: .; CDR3: CAWKGGQRGTDTQYF; DNA: TGTGCCTGGAAAGGGGGGCAGCGGGGGACAGATACGCAGTATTTT
V: TRBV4-1; J: TRBJ2-6; D: .; size: .; CDR3: CASSQVDLGFSGANVLTF; DNA: TGCGCCAGCAGCCAAGTCGATCTAGGATTCTCTGGGGCCAACGTCCTGACTTTC
V: TRBV18; J: TRBJ2-5; D: .; size: .; CDR3: CASSPGGGGQETQYF; DNA: TGTGCCAGCTCACCTGGAGGAGGCGGCCAAGAGACCCAGTACTTC
V: TRBV18; J: TRBJ2-7; D: .; size: .; CDR3: CASSPSLRDEQYF; DNA: TGTGCCAGCTCACCAAGTTTGCGAGACGAGCAGTACTTC
V: TRBV20-1; J: TRBJ1-1; D: .; size: .; CDR3: CSALVGTEAFF; DNA: TGCAGTGCCCTAGTGGGCACTGAAGCTTTCTTT
V: TRBV18; J: TRBJ2-7; D: .; size: .; CDR3: CASGGTLLSDEQYF; DNA: TGTGCCAGCGGAGGGACCCTTTTGTCGGACGAGCAGTACTTC
V: TRBV7-2; J: TRBJ2-1; D: .; size: .; CDR3: CASSPGDRQFF; DNA: TGTGCCAGCAGCCCGGGGGACCGGCAGTTCTTC